What follows is one TCR beta chain and its context. The specificity of this receptor is unknown. Within one base of it there is no much larger clone, and no base qualities were kept. TCRbeta CDR3 regions were amplified from genomic DNA by means of the immunoSEQ Assay, a bias-controlled multiplex PCR. Per the original workflow: Within the assay, amplification of reference gene primers was used to estimate how many nucleated cells each sample contained. To quantify the absolute abundance of each unique TCRbeta CDR3 rearrangement, sequence reads were collapsed and filtered. For each sample, productive Simpson clonality was calculated as the square root of Simpson's diversity index over productive rearrangements. As stored in TCRdb, this immuneACCESS dataset retains in-frame rearrangements with V and J assigned. A fraction of the clones does not appear; measured against another copy, unresolved V genes explain less than half of the discrepancy, and the remainder lacks a known reason. V and J calls and clone size are those listed in that table; D and trimming were worked out from the DNA. This sample has about 400,000 clones in its table, and approximately 87% of those were observed once. Less than 2.5% of the sample is taken by the ten largest.

The data originate from a study of blood T cell repertoires in COVID-19 (dated by TCRdb to about 2020). Turning to the overall study: ImmuneRACE Cohort 3 recovered participants were defined by two consecutive negative NP/OP PCR tests, healthcare professional clearance, or symptom resolution. Collaborator samples came from the United States, Italy and Spain and covered acute and convalescent phases of COVID-19. The prospective study material was composed of cDNA or gDNA derived from T cells, B-cell-depleted T cells, or PBMCs. Subjects who had been exposed to COVID-19, were actively infected with it, or had recovered from it provided the deeply sampled blood TCRbeta repertoires that made up the dataset. The repertoires were released in a freely available public database intended as a resource for research on the immune response to SARS-CoV-2. The samples were drawn from the first 160 participants of the ongoing ImmuneRACE study and from 950 to 1,500 subjects provided by 6 global collaborators. A de-identified subject ID, COVID-19 status, age in years and sex were almost always included in the sample metadata. Where available, HLA class I and class II types were obtained from metadata supplied by the sample provider rather than from assay-based typing.

Enrolling through a virtual design, the prospective study's participants ranged in age from roughly 18 to 90 years and lived across about two dozen United States geographic areas. In the prospective study, participants were assigned to cohorts based on the clinical history participants reported in a screening survey and a study questionnaire. In the prospective study, mobile phlebotomists collected whole blood, serum and a nasopharyngeal or oropharyngeal swab from each participant. Participants in the prospective study had the option to provide additional blood draws and questionnaires over a roughly 2-month period. Before DNA extraction, prospective study blood samples were shipped either frozen or at room temperature. V is pruned by 5 bases and J by 5 bases, leaving 10 bases of the junction without a gene match. As encoded in the germline V gene, CDR1 is SNHLY while CDR2 is FYNNEI. The CDR3 numbers 15 residues from cysteine through phenylalanine. The kept DNA is CDR3 alone, 45 bases in frame from the first base.

The paper as a whole reports these results and caveats: The amount of clinical and demographic metadata varied by source and participant and was provided uncurated.

Sequenced material: PBMCs or T cells enriched from blood (not recorded which). The chain couples TRBV2 to TRBJ2-5, and TRBD2 aligns with 8 junction nucleotides. The TCR originated in a middle-aged man in a cohort exposed to, infected with or recovered from COVID-19 (not recorded which). The bases read TGTGCCAGCAGTCCAGCGGGAGTGGCGAGTGAGACCCAGTACTTC. Its protein reads: CASSPAGVASETQYF.